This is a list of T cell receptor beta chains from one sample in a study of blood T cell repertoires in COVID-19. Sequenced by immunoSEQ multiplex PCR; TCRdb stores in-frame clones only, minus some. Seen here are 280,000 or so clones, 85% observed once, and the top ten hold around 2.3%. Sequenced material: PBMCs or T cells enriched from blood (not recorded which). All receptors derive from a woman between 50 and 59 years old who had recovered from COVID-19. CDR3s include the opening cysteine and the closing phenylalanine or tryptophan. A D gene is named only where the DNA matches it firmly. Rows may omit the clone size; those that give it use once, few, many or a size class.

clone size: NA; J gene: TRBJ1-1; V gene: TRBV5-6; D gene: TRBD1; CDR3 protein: CASSKGQGRTEAFF; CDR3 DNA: TGTGCCAGCAGCAAGGGACAGGGAAGGACTGAAGCTTTCTTT
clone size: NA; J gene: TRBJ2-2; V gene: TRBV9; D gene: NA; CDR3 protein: CASSVGGNTGELFF; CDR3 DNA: TGTGCCAGCAGCGTGGGAGGAAACACCGGGGAGCTGTTTTTT
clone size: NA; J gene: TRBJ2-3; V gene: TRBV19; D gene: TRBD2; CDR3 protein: CASSILAGGGLGTDTQYF; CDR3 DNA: TGTGCCAGTAGTATTCTGGCGGGAGGGGGACTGGGCACAGATACGCAGTATTTT
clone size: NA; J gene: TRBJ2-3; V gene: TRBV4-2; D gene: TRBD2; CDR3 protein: CASSPAGAPTDTQYF; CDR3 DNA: TGTGCCAGCAGCCCCGCGGGAGCGCCCACAGATACGCAGTATTTT
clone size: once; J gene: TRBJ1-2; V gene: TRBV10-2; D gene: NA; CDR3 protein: CASSELGGVYTF; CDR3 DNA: TGCGCCAGCAGTGAATTGGGGGGAGTCTACACCTTC
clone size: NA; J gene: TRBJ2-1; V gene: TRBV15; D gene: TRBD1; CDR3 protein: CATSRNRGGYNEQFF; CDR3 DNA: TGTGCCACCAGCAGGAACAGGGGTGGGTACAATGAGCAGTTCTTC
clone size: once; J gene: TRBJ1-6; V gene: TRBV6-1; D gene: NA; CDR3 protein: CASSEDLFGGGTSPLHF; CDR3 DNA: TGTGCCAGCAGTGAAGACTTGTTCGGGGGTGGGACTTCACCCCTCCACTTT
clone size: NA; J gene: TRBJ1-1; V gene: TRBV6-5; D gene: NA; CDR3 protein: CASSYSGRDTEAFF; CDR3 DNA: TGTGCCAGCAGTTACTCGGGGAGGGATACTGAAGCTTTCTTT
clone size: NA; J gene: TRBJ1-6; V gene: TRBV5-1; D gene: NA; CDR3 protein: CASSLVQGRNSPLHF; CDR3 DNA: TGCGCCAGCAGCTTGGTTCAGGGGCGGAATTCACCCCTCCACTTT
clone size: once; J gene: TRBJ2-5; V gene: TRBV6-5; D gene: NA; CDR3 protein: CASSWTDKATQYF; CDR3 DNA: TGTGCCAGCAGCTGGACTGATAAAGCGACCCAGTACTTC
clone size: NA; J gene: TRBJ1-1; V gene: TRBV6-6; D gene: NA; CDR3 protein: CASSYQATTNTEAFF; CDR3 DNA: TGTGCCAGCAGTTACCAAGCGACCACGAACACTGAAGCTTTCTTT
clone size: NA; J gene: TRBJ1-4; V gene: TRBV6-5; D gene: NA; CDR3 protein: CASRGAVEKLFF; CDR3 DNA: TGTGCCAGCCGGGGGGCGGTCGAAAAACTGTTTTTT
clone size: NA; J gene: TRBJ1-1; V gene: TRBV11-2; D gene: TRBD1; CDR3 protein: CASSLPRQGTEAFF; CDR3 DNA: TGTGCCAGCAGCTTACCGCGACAGGGCACTGAAGCTTTCTTT
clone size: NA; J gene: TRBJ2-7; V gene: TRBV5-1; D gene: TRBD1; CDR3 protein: CASSKGTVSYEQYF; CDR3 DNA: TGCGCCAGCAGCAAAGGGACAGTCTCCTACGAGCAGTACTTC
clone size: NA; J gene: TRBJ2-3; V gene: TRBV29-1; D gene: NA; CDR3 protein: CSVESGRSSTDTQYF; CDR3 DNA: TGCAGCGTTGAATCTGGCCGCTCTAGCACAGATACGCAGTATTTT
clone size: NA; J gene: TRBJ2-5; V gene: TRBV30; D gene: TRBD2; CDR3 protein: CAWRPNPGPPKGLGVETQYF; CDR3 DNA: TGTGCCTGGAGACCAAATCCCGGCCCCCCAAAGGGACTAGGTGTGGAGACCCAGTACTTC
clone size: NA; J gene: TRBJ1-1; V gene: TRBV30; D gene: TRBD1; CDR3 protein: CAWSIPRTGVSTEAFF; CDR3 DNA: TGTGCCTGGAGTATCCCGCGGACAGGGGTATCTACTGAAGCTTTCTTT
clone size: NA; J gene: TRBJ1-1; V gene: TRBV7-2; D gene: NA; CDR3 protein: CASSLTRGDTGRAFF; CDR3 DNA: TGTGCCAGCAGTCTTACGCGGGGGGACACGGGTCGAGCTTTCTTT
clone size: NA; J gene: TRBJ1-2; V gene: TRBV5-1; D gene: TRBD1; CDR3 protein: CASSLGIGTGSFGYTF; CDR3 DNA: TGCGCCAGCAGCTTGGGGATTGGGACAGGGTCATTTGGCTACACCTTC
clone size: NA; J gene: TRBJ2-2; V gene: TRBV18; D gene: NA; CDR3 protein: CASSPGRGTGELFF; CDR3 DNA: TGTGCCAGCTCACCGGGGCGCGGCACCGGGGAGCTGTTTTTT
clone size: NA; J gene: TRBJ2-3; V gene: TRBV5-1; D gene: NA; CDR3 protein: CASSFGPSTDTQYF; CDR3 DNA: TGCGCCAGCAGCTTCGGTCCTAGCACAGATACGCAGTATTTT
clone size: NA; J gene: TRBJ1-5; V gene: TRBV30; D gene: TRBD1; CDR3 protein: CAWRGTGGNQPQHF; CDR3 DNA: TGTGCCTGGAGAGGGACAGGCGGGAATCAGCCCCAGCATTTT
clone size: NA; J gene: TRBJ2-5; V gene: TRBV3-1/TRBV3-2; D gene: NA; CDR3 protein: CASSQEGLRGYQETQYF; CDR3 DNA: TGTGCCAGCAGCCAAGAAGGGTTGAGGGGGTACCAAGAGACCCAGTACTTC
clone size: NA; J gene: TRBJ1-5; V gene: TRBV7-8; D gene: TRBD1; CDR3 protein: CASSSGGRAINQPQHF; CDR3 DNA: TGTGCCAGCAGCTCAGGGGGCAGGGCCATTAATCAGCCCCAGCATTTT
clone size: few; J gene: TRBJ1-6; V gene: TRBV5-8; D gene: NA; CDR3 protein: CASSINRGSYNSPLHF; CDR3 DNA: TGTGCCAGCAGCATAAATCGTGGCAGTTATAATTCACCCCTCCACTTT
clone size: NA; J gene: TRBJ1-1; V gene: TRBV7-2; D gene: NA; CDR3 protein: CASSLAHPAGNTEAFF; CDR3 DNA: TGTGCCAGCAGCTTAGCTCACCCGGCAGGGAACACTGAAGCTTTCTTT
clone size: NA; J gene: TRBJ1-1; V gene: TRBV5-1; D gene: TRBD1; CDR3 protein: CASRSSGGPTEAFF; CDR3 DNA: TGCGCCAGCAGATCCTCAGGGGGCCCTACTGAAGCTTTCTTT
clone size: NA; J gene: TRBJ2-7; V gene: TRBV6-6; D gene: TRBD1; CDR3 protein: CASSTGTGPGEQYF; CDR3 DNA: TGTGCCAGCAGTACCGGGACAGGCCCTGGGGAGCAGTACTTC
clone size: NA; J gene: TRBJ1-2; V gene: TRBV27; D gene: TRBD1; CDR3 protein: CASSLGQGASYGYTF; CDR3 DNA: TGTGCCAGCAGTTTAGGTCAGGGGGCGAGCTATGGCTACACCTTC
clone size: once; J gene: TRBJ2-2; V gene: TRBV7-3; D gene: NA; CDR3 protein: CASSSTPGELFF; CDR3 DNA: TGTGCCAGCAGCTCTACGCCCGGGGAGCTGTTTTTT
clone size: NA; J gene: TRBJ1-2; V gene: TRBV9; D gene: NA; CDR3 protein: CASSVDGGNYGYTF; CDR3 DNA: TGTGCCAGCAGCGTAGATGGGGGGAACTATGGCTACACCTTC
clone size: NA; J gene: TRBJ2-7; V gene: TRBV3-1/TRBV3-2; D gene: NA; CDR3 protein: CASSQVRGREQYF; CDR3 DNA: TGTGCCAGCAGCCAAGTAAGAGGGCGCGAGCAGTACTTC
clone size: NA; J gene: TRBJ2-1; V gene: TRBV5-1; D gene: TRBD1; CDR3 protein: CASSPGTDSYNEQFF; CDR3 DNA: TGCGCCAGCAGCCCGGGGACAGATAGCTACAATGAGCAGTTCTTC
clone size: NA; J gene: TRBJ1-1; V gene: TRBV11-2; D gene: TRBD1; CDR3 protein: CASSLGTGGVWTEAFF; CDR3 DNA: TGTGCCAGCAGCTTAGGCACAGGGGGCGTGTGGACTGAAGCTTTCTTT
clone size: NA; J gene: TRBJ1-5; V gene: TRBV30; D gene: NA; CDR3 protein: CAWSLPPRGGNQPQHF; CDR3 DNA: TGTGCCTGGAGTCTTCCCCCCAGGGGAGGCAATCAGCCCCAGCATTTT
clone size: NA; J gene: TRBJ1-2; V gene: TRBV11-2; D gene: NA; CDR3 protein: CASSPQSRTNYGYTF; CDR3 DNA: TGTGCCAGCAGCCCCCAATCGAGAACTAACTATGGCTACACCTTC
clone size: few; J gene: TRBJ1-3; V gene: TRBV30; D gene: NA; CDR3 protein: CAWEEQLISGNTIYF; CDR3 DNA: TGTGCCTGGGAGGAACAGCTTATCTCTGGAAACACCATATATTTT
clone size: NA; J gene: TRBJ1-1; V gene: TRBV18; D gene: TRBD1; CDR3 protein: CASSPQLTGMNTEAFF; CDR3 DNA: TGTGCCAGCTCACCACAACTGACAGGGATGAACACTGAAGCTTTCTTT
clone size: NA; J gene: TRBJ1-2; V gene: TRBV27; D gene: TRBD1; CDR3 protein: CASSLSGQSNGYTF; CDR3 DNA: TGTGCCAGCAGTTTATCGGGACAGTCTAATGGCTACACCTTC